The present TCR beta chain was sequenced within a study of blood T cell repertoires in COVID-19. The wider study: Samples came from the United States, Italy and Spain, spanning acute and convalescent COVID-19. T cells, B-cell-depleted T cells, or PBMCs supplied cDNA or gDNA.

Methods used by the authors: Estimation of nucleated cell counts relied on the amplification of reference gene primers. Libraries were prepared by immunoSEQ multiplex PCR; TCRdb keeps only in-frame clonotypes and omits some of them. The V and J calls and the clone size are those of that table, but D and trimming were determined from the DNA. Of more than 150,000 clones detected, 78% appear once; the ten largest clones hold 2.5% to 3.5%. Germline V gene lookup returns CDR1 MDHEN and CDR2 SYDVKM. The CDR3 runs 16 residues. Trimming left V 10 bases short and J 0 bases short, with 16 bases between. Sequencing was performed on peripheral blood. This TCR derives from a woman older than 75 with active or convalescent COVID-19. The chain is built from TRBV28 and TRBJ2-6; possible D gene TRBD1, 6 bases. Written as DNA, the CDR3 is TGTGCCATCACCGGGACAAAGAACTCTGGGGCCAACGTCCTGACTTTC. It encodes CAITGTKNSGANVLTF.